Below are 7 T cell receptor beta chains sequenced from a single sample in a study of Ad26.COV2.S vaccination and SARS-CoV-2 variants. Treatment meaning: some 19 received Ad26.COV2.S at low or high dose, single or two shots; several received placebo; per-sample allocation not given. Material that was analyzed had been drawn on day 63 after the first vaccine or placebo injection. Generated by immunoSEQ multiplex PCR, the TCRdb table keeps only in-frame clones and is missing some. The sample shows around 500,000 clones, 70% to 90% of them seen only once. Source: peripheral blood, taken in a trial of Ad26.COV2.S vaccine versus placebo. The receptors derive from a person between 18 and 65 years old who received the Ad26.COV2.S COVID-19 vaccine or a placebo.

The rearrangement links TRBV15 to TRBJ2-1; D might be TRBD2 (6 bases). The CDR3 totals 15 residues. Germline V gene data show CDR1 as LNHNV and CDR2 as YYDKDF (reference sequence). V was cut by 1 base and J by 2 bases, with 9 bases left in between. CDR3 sequence (DNA): TGTGCCACCAGCAGAGGGCGGGACGCCTACAATGAGCAGTTCTTC. This sequence encodes CATSRGRDAYNEQFF.

In this sample, this clone turned up once. This rearrangement joins TRBV27 to TRBJ2-1; D gene ambiguous. Trimming cost V 3 bases and J 5 bases, with 8 bases left between them. CDR1 is MNHEY and CDR2 is SMNVEV in the germline V gene (reference sequence). CDR3 length: 13 amino acids. The CDR3 sequence: CASSLVPNNEQFF. Written as DNA, the CDR3 is TGTGCCAGCAGTTTGGTGCCTAACAATGAGCAGTTCTTC.

The J gene is TRBJ1-2, the V gene TRBV19, with 7 positions matching TRBD1. The trim removed 5 bases at V and 5 bases at J, leaving 11 bases unmatched. The CDR3 runs 15 residues. Germline V gives CDR1 LNHDA, CDR2 SQIVND (reference sequence). The CDR3 DNA sequence: TGTGCCAGTAGTGGGACAGCCCCCATATTATATGGCTACACCTTC. This sequence encodes CASSGTAPILYGYTF.

This clone was observed a single time. The rearrangement links TRBV7-6 to TRBJ2-5, with 13 bases identical to TRBD2. The germline CDR1 and CDR2 sequences are SGHVS and FNYEAQ. The CDR3 is 16 amino acids. J was trimmed by 5 bases and V by 4 bases; bases with no gene match: 7. The CDR3 DNA reads TGTGCCAGCAGCTCCCGGGGGACTAGCGGGGCGGAGACCCAGTACTTC. As protein: CASSSRGTSGAETQYF.

V gene TRBV27 combines with J gene TRBJ2-7; D possibly corresponds to TRBD2 (5 bases). There are 14 residues in the CDR3. Deletions cut 3 bases from V and 2 bases from J, with 11 bases between. CDR1 MNHEY and CDR2 SMNVEV come from the germline V gene (reference sequence). The CDR3 here is CASSFTYGTYEQYF. CDR3 sequence (DNA): TGTGCCAGCAGTTTTACTTACGGGACCTACGAGCAGTACTTC.

The chain combines TRBV30 with TRBJ1-5; possible D gene TRBD1, 5 bases. Germline-derived CDR1 and CDR2 are GTSNPN and SVGIG (reference sequence). The CDR3 runs to 14 residues. Trimming took 2 bases from V and 5 from J, leaving 13 bases between them. The CDR3 spells CAWSRSTADQPQHF. The CDR3, as DNA: TGTGCCTGGAGTAGGTCGACAGCGGATCAGCCCCAGCATTTT.

This clone was seen only once. The rearrangement links TRBV30 to TRBJ2-2; the D is unclear. Germline CDR1 GTSNPN, CDR2 SVGIG (reference sequence). The CDR3 sequence is 13 residues long. Trimming removed 7 bases at V and 1 base at J, with 10 bases between. CDR3 in amino acids: CAFVGENTGELFF. DNA of the CDR3: TGTGCCTTTGTTGGGGAGAACACCGGGGAGCTGTTTTTT.